These 28 T cell receptor beta chains were sequenced from one sample in a study of T cell repertoires in cytomegalovirus infection (dated by TCRdb to the late 2010s). TCRdb lists the instrument as Illumina HiSeq 1500. Clones were called with MiXCR by TCRdb after fastp trimmed the public reads at Q25, and only in-frame beta chains were retained. Each entry is one CDR3 protein sequence, shown with its most common DNA and genes. The sample table holds roughly 760,000 distinct CDR3 sequences, of which approximately 40% were seen once. The biggest ten clones account for roughly 2.8% of the sample. The sequenced material came from PBMCs. The source is a human donor in good health (CMV status not recorded). Some clones in this sample may be carry-over from other donors' samples.

The rearrangement joins TRBV28 to TRBJ2-3; D gene ambiguous. CDR3 size: 15 residues. CDR1 and CDR2 (germline): MDHEN, SYDVKM. V lost 4 bases and J lost 3, with 14 bases in between. CDR3 sequence: CASSSNRRRTDTQYF. CDR3 DNA sequence: TGTGCCAGCAGTTCTAATCGCCGACGGACAGATACGCAGTATTTT.

The V call is TRBV23-1, the J call TRBJ1-1; the D is unclear. TRBV23-1 is treated as an ORF (open reading frame) with a function not yet certain. The CDR3 runs to 14 residues. Trimming cost V 3 bases and J 4 bases, with 12 bases left between them. CDR3 loop: CASSHRPVGTEAFF. CDR3 in DNA: TGCGCCAGCAGTCACCGCCCGGTTGGCACTGAAGCTTTCTTT.

This clonotype came up a few times. The V gene is TRBV7-4, the J gene TRBJ2-6, with D perhaps matching TRBD1 (5 bases). CDR3 length equals 17 residues. The germline gives CDR1 SGHVT, CDR2 SQSDAQ. V was pared by 1 base and J by 0 bases, with 10 bases between. CDR3 in DNA: TGTGCCAGCAGCTTAGTTTTAGGGGACTCTGGGGCCAACGTCCTGACTTTC. This gives the protein CASSLVLGDSGANVLTF.

This chain links TRBV27 with TRBJ1-6; perhaps TRBD1 as D (5 bases). Trimming shortened V by 8 bases and J by 10 bases, and 12 bases separated the two germline ends. CDR1 and CDR2 (germline): MNHEY, SMNVEV (reference sequence). The CDR3 has 12 amino acids. CDR3 sequence (DNA): TGTGCCAGCGGCGGGGGTCTGTCACCCCTCCACTTT. Translating gives CASGGGLSPLHF.

The chain employs TRBV29-1 and TRBJ2-7; perhaps TRBD1 as D (6 bases). Germline CDR1 reads SQVTM; CDR2 reads ANQGSEA. V lost 3 bases, J lost 3 bases, and 15 bases lay in between. CDR3 length equals 14 residues. CDR3 in amino acids: CSVDLTGGDYEQYF. Here the CDR3 DNA reads TGCAGCGTTGACCTGACAGGTGGGGACTACGAGCAGTACTTC.

V gene TRBV6-6 combines with J gene TRBJ2-3; D call uncertain. CDR1 and CDR2 from the germline V gene are MNHNY and SVGAGI (reference sequence). Trimming stripped 2 bases from V and 2 bases from J, with 14 bases between. The CDR3 spans 16 residues. The chain's CDR3 is CASSYRVRTDTDTQYF. In DNA form, the CDR3 reads TGTGCCAGCAGTTACAGGGTGCGCACCGACACAGATACGCAGTATTTT.

This chain connects TRBV7-9 to TRBJ1-6; D perhaps matches TRBD1 (5 bases). Germline CDR1 SEHNR, CDR2 FQNEAQ (reference sequence). The CDR3 is 16 residues long. The germline V and J ends were trimmed by 5 bases and 7 bases, with 18 bases remaining between them. CDR3 region: CASSPQRGIVNSPLHF. The DNA of the CDR3 is TGTGCCAGCAGCCCGCAGCGGGGGATTGTGAATTCACCCCTCCACTTT.

This chain links TRBV28 with TRBJ2-7; 7 nucleotides align to TRBD1. CDR1 is MDHEN and CDR2 is SYDVKM in the germline V gene. The CDR3 is 15 amino acids. V lost 8 bases to trimming and J lost 0 bases; unmatched junction nucleotides: 10. DNA of the CDR3: TGTGCCAGCCTTGGTGGGGCAGGGGGCTCCTACGAGCAGTACTTC. Protein: CASLGGAGGSYEQYF.

J is TRBJ2-1 and V is TRBV14; 13 bases map to TRBD2. The CDR3 is 18 residues long. V lost 2 bases and J lost 7; bases outside the gene matches: 11. Germline assignment: CDR1 SGHDN and CDR2 FVKESK. The chain's CDR3 is CASSQFGLAGEGGNEQFF. CDR3 sequence (DNA): TGTGCCAGCAGCCAATTTGGACTAGCGGGAGAGGGGGGGAATGAGCAGTTCTTC.

Notes on this clonotype: The junction departs from the called germline gene at one end, perhaps through a read error. The rearrangement joins TRBV6-6 to TRBJ1-4; tentatively, D is TRBD1 (6 bases). CDR1 and CDR2 (germline): MNHNY, SVGAGI (reference sequence). This CDR3 is built from 17 residues. CDR3 loop: CASNEGGGRATNEKMFF. CDR3 coding DNA: TGTGCCAGCAACGAGGGAGGGGGAAGGGCAACTAATGAAAAAATGTTTTTT.

This clonotype occurred many times. J is TRBJ1-4 and V is TRBV7-2; D remains unclear. V lost 4 bases and J 0 bases, leaving 12 bases between the germline ends. There are 16 residues in the CDR3. CDR1 is SGHTA, CDR2 FQGNSA, per germline. The CDR3 protein is CASSYPDRTTNEKLFF. CDR3 coding DNA: TGTGCCAGCAGCTACCCGGACCGCACAACTAATGAAAAACTGTTTTTT. Based on the CDR3 plus reference TRBV7-2 and TRBJ1-4, the full variable domain is GAGVSQSPSNKVTEKGKDVELRCDPISGHTALYWYRQSLGQGLEFLIYFQGNSAPDKSGLPSDRFSAERTGGSVSTLTIQRTQQEDSAVYLCASSYPDRTTNEKLFFGSGTQLSVL.

This clonotype was observed at least ten times. This chain joins TRBV7-2 and TRBJ2-1; 16 nucleotides match TRBD2. The length of the CDR3 is 16 residues. The germline CDR1 and CDR2 sequences are SGHTA and FQGNSA. The ends lost 1 base at V and 8 bases at J; junction bases unmatched: 2. The CDR3 DNA reads TGTGCCAGCAGCTTAGTTGGGACTAGCGGGAGGGATGAGCAGTTCTTC. As protein: CASSLVGTSGRDEQFF.

This clonotype has only a few counts. The chain links TRBV7-2 to TRBJ1-3; D unresolved. V was pared by 5 bases and J by 0 bases, with 14 bases between. CDR1 and CDR2 (germline): SGHTA, FQGNSA. This CDR3 is 16 amino acids long. The CDR3 coding sequence is TGTGCCAGCAGCCGCCAACAGCATTTCTCTGGAAACACCATATATTTT. Protein product: CASSRQQHFSGNTIYF.

The chain recombines TRBV20-1 with TRBJ2-4; the D is unclear. Germline CDR1 and CDR2: DFQATT and SNEGSKA (reference sequence). The V end lost 1 base, the J end lost 0 bases, and 13 bases lay between the germline ends. There are 16 residues in the CDR3. In nucleotides, the CDR3 is TGCAGTGCTAGAGGAACCCATAGACTAGCCAAAAACATTCAGTACTTC. Translated: CSARGTHRLAKNIQYF.

The V gene is TRBV28, the J gene TRBJ2-2; 9 positions agree with TRBD1. This CDR3 contains 14 residues. Germline CDR1 is MDHEN and CDR2 is SYDVKM. J lost 6 bases, V lost 5 bases, and 4 bases had no gene match. CDR3 in amino acids: CASSPGQGPGELFF. The DNA for the CDR3 is TGTGCCAGCAGTCCGGGACAGGGCCCCGGGGAGCTGTTTTTT.

This clonotype was seen a single time. V and J are TRBV19 and TRBJ1-3; D unresolved. The CDR3 runs 18 residues. Germline V gene data show CDR1 as LNHDA and CDR2 as SQIVND (reference sequence). Deletions cut 3 bases from V and 0 bases from J, with 18 bases between. In DNA, the CDR3 is TGTGCCAGTAGTATGTTTTTGGCCCGCTCCATCTCTGGAAACACCATATATTTT. As protein: CASSMFLARSISGNTIYF.

This sequence joins TRBV18 and TRBJ2-5; 9 bases fit TRBD2. CDR1 is KGHSH and CDR2 is LQKENI in the germline V gene. V lost 2 bases to trimming and J lost 2 bases; unmatched junction nucleotides: 6. This CDR3 spans 16 amino acids. The DNA of the CDR3 is TGTGCCAGCTCACCAGGGGGTAGCGGGAGACAAGAGACCCAGTACTTC. This gives the protein CASSPGGSGRQETQYF.

This clonotype was seen more than once but under ten times. V usage is TRBV7-6 and J usage is TRBJ2-5; the D is unclear. This CDR3 spans 14 amino acids. V was cut by 5 bases and J by 2 bases, with 12 bases left in between. The germline V gene encodes CDR1 SGHVS and CDR2 FNYEAQ. In nucleotides, the CDR3 is TGTGCCAGCAGCCTGACCGACTGGCAAGAGACCCAGTACTTC. Translation gives CASSLTDWQETQYF.

The chain carries TRBV28 and TRBJ1-5, with 12 bases matching TRBD1. Germline CDR1 and CDR2: MDHEN and SYDVKM. The CDR3 sequence is 17 residues long. V lost 3 bases and J lost 6; bases outside the gene matches: 9. The CDR3 spells CASSFFPGDRGPQPQHF. The CDR3 nucleotides read TGTGCCAGCAGTTTTTTCCCCGGGGACAGGGGGCCTCAGCCCCAGCATTTT.

This clonotype was detected only a few times. The V gene is TRBV20-1, the J gene TRBJ2-1; tentative D call: TRBD2 (5 bases). This CDR3 has 17 amino acids. Per the germline V gene, CDR1 is DFQATT and CDR2 is SNEGSKA (reference sequence). V was trimmed by 0 bases and J by 6 bases, leaving 21 bases between them. CDR3: CSAREENPSRALNEQFF. CDR3 bases: TGCAGTGCTAGAGAAGAGAATCCTAGCCGGGCCCTCAATGAGCAGTTCTTC.

A few counts support this clonotype. The chain combines TRBV27 with TRBJ2-5; D gene uncertain. The length of the CDR3 is 14 residues. V gave up 1 base and J gave up 4 bases, with 10 bases separating them. The germline V gene encodes CDR1 MNHEY and CDR2 SMNVEV (reference sequence). CDR3 loop: CASSLYGFGETQYF. The CDR3 nucleotides are TGTGCCAGCAGTTTATACGGGTTTGGAGAGACCCAGTACTTC.

In this sample, this clonotype turned up a few times. The rearrangement joins TRBV14 to TRBJ2-2, with D perhaps matching TRBD2 (5 bases). Germline V gene lookup returns CDR1 SGHDN and CDR2 FVKESK. The length of the CDR3 is 15 residues. The V end was cut by 1 base, the J end by 2 bases, with 8 bases between. CDR3 bases: TGTGCCAGCAGCCAAGTTTGGACTAACACCGGGGAGCTGTTTTTT. This gives the protein CASSQVWTNTGELFF.

The chain uses TRBV11-2 and TRBJ2-1; 7 bases fit TRBD2. J was trimmed by 8 bases and V by 5 bases; bases with no gene match: 15. Germline V lookup: CDR1 SGHAT, CDR2 FQNNGV. The CDR3 loop spans 16 amino acids. The CDR3 DNA is TGTGCCAGCAGCCGGGACTGGCGGGAGATGGCCTATGAGCAGTTCTTC. Translation: CASSRDWREMAYEQFF.

This clonotype appeared a few times. The rearrangement links TRBV7-9 to TRBJ2-1; D not certain. Germline V gene lookup returns CDR1 SEHNR and CDR2 FQNEAQ (reference sequence). The V end was cut by 6 bases, the J end by 15 bases, with 15 bases between. This CDR3 has 11 residues. For the CDR3, the DNA is TGTGCCAGCAGGGCCGGGCCACGGGCGTTCTTC. Translating gives CASRAGPRAFF.

This clonotype was observed a few times. The J gene is TRBJ1-2, the V gene TRBV19, with D hard to call. The CDR3 has 10 residues. The V gene's germline CDR1 is LNHDA and CDR2 SQIVND (reference sequence). V lost 6 bases to trimming and J lost 6 bases, with 5 bases between them. CDR3 region: CASRKDGYTF. The CDR3 region has the DNA TGTGCCAGTAGAAAGGATGGCTACACCTTC.

A single count supports this clonotype. V usage is TRBV7-2 and J usage is TRBJ1-2; D remains ambiguous. V lost 5 bases and J lost 8, with 15 bases in between. The CDR3 covers 13 residues. Germline V gene lookup returns CDR1 SGHTA and CDR2 FQGNSA. CDR3 sequence (DNA): TGTGCCAGCAGCCACCCGAAAGTGATCGGCTACACCTTC. Encoded protein: CASSHPKVIGYTF.

Here the CDR3 DNA reads TGTGCCACCAGTGATTCCGGGACAGGGTCCGATGGCTACACCTTC. This codes for CATSDSGTGSDGYTF. This chain connects TRBV24-1 to TRBJ1-2, with 9 bases that match TRBD1. J lost 6 bases, V lost 2 bases, and 6 bases had no gene match. Germline V lookup: CDR1 KGHDR, CDR2 SFDVKD. CDR3 length equals 15 residues.

This clonotype has ten or more counts. The chain has TRBV4-1 and TRBJ1-5; 7 bases agree with TRBD1. Germline V gene lookup returns CDR1 MGHRA and CDR2 YSYEKL. The V segment lost 1 base and the J segment 4 bases; nucleotides outside the gene matches: 10. The CDR3 runs 17 residues. CDR3 amino acids: CASSQAPTGYRNQPQHF. CDR3 nucleotide sequence: TGCGCCAGCAGCCAAGCGCCGACAGGGTATCGAAATCAGCCCCAGCATTTT.